The 24 T cell receptor beta chains reported below all come from one sample, sequenced in a study of T-cell reconstitution after alpha-beta-depleted transplantation in children. TCRbeta library construction was performed incorporating unique molecular identifiers. TCRdb processed the PCR reads anew with MiXCR; each CDR3 protein has one entry. The table lists 240,000 or so distinct CDR3 sequences, around 8% of them singletons. Material: PBMCs, mostly from graft donor cells, obtained 180 days after TCRalphabeta/CD19-depleted stem cell transplant. The receptors were gathered from a male patient younger than 18 who had a stem cell transplant for acute lymphoblastic leukemia, so the T cells may come from the graft donor.

Many counts were recorded for this clonotype. The chain couples TRBV18 to TRBJ2-3, with unresolved D. This CDR3 contains 15 residues. V lost 2 bases to trimming and J lost 4 bases, with 13 bases between them. In germline, CDR1 is KGHSH, CDR2 LQKENI. CDR3 amino acids: CASSPLGSRSDTQYF. The CDR3 nucleotides are TGTGCCAGCTCACCATTGGGTAGCCGCTCAGATACGCAGTATTTT. Combining the CDR3 with reference TRBV18 and TRBJ2-3 gives the whole variable domain NAGVMQNPRHLVRRRGQEARLRCSPMKGHSHVYWYRQLPEEGLKFMVYLQKENIIDESGMPKERFSAEFPKEGPSILRIQQVVRGDSAAYFCASSPLGSRSDTQYFGPGTRLTVL.

This clonotype was counted at least ten times. CDR3 coding DNA: TGCGCCAGCAGCCAAGGAGGGAGGAGAGGAACCGTCTATGGCTACACCTTC. Its protein is CASSQGGRRGTVYGYTF. V and J are TRBV4-3 and TRBJ1-2; no definite D call. CDR3 length: 17 amino acids. CDR1 is LGHNA and CDR2 is YSLEER in the germline V gene. V dropped 1 base and J dropped 4 bases, with 19 bases sitting between them.

This clonotype showed up many times. V usage is TRBV15 and J usage is TRBJ1-1, with D maybe TRBD1 (5 bases). Per germline, CDR1 LNHNV and CDR2 YYDKDF (reference sequence). This CDR3 is built from 16 residues. V lost 7 bases and J 3 bases, leaving 21 bases between the germline ends. CDR3 nucleotides: TGTGCCACCACCAGCCGGGACTTTTACGTGGACACTGAAGCTTTCTTT. Its translation: CATTSRDFYVDTEAFF. Variable domain in full (rest from reference TRBV15 and TRBJ1-1): DAMVIQNPRYQVTQFGKPVTLSCSQTLNHNVMYWYQQKSSQAPKLLFHYYDKDFNNEADTPDNFQSRRPNTSFCFLDIRSPGLGDTAMYLCATTSRDFYVDTEAFFGQGTRLTVV.

There are many counts of this clonotype. The rearrangement links TRBV27 to TRBJ2-2, with D possibly matching TRBD2 (6 bases). The CDR3 totals 13 residues. Trimming pared 6 bases from V and 4 bases from J, leaving 9 bases between. The V gene's germline CDR1 is MNHEY and CDR2 SMNVEV (reference sequence). In DNA, the CDR3 is TGTGCCAGCAGGGAGGGCTTCACCGGGGAGCTGTTTTTT. This translates into CASREGFTGELFF.

This clonotype was seen many times. The V gene is TRBV12-3 or TRBV12-4, the J gene TRBJ1-6; the D is unclear. The CDR3 totals 16 residues. The V end was cut by 6 bases, the J end by 2 bases, with 14 bases between. The CDR3: CASRPMRDAYNSPLHF. CDR3 DNA: TGTGCCAGCAGACCCATGAGGGATGCCTATAATTCACCCCTCCACTTT.

There are many counts of this clonotype. The junction differs from germline at one of its ends, possibly a read error. The gene calls are TRBV7-7 and TRBJ2-3; TRBD1 aligns across 7 bases. Germline CDR1 is SSHAT and CDR2 is FNYEAQ (reference sequence). The CDR3 loop spans 13 amino acids. The CDR3 DNA reads TGTGCTAGCATCTTAGACAGGGACCATACGCAGTATTTT. This translates into CASILDRDHTQYF.

V gene TRBV19 combines with J gene TRBJ2-1; 8 bases are shared with TRBD1. The germline CDR1 and CDR2 sequences are LNHDA and SQIVND (reference sequence). Unmatched junction bases numbered 7, after V lost 0 bases and J lost 0 bases. The CDR3 is 18 residues long. CDR3 in DNA: TGTGCCAGTAGTATAGATCCGGGACAGGCGAGCTCCTACAATGAGCAGTTCTTC. Its translation: CASSIDPGQASSYNEQFF.

This clonotype was seen ten or more times. The gene calls are TRBV20-1 and TRBJ1-5; D possibly corresponds to TRBD1 (6 bases). Trimming took 2 bases from V and 6 from J, leaving 8 bases between them. The CDR3 sequence is 12 residues long. Germline CDR1 is DFQATT and CDR2 is SNEGSKA (reference sequence). The CDR3 loop is CSARKDSQPQHF. CDR3 in DNA: TGCAGTGCTAGAAAGGACAGTCAGCCCCAGCATTTT.

At least ten counts were recorded for this clonotype. This rearrangement joins TRBV5-1 to TRBJ1-1; D perhaps matches TRBD1 (5 bases). The CDR3 totals 12 residues. CDR1 and CDR2 (germline): SGHRS, YFSETQ. V gave up 3 bases and J gave up 7 bases, with 10 bases separating them. CDR3: CASSSGQFEAFF. The CDR3 coding sequence is TGCGCCAGCAGCTCGGGGCAGTTTGAAGCTTTCTTT.

This clonotype was picked up many times. Written as DNA, the CDR3 is TGTGCCATCAGTGAGTCGAGGCGGACAAACACTGAAGCTTTCTTT. Protein sequence: CAISESRRTNTEAFF. The gene calls are TRBV10-3 and TRBJ1-1; perhaps TRBD1 as D (5 bases). Per the germline V gene, CDR1 is ENHRY and CDR2 is SYGVKD. With 0 bases removed from V and 2 bases from J, the gap between germline ends came to 10 bases. The CDR3 consists of 15 residues.

This clonotype has ten or more counts. The chain couples TRBV9 to TRBJ1-2; 7 bases are shared with TRBD1. CDR1 is SGDLS and CDR2 is YYNGEE in the germline V gene. This CDR3 is built from 15 residues. With 0 bases clipped from V and 2 bases from J, the junction kept 4 bases outside the gene matches. CDR3 loop: CASSVGDRENYGYTF. CDR3 coding DNA: TGTGCCAGCAGCGTAGGAGACAGGGAGAACTATGGCTACACCTTC. The full variable domain, its missing parts supplied by reference TRBV9 and TRBJ1-2, is DSGVTQTPKHLITATGQRVTLRCSPRSGDLSVYWYQQSLDQGLQFLIQYYNGEERAKGNILERFSAQQFPDLHSELNLSSLELGDSALYFCASSVGDRENYGYTFGSGTRLTVV.

This clonotype showed up many times. The chain recombines TRBV27 with TRBJ2-1; D unresolved. Germline V gene lookup returns CDR1 MNHEY and CDR2 SMNVEV (reference sequence). Trimming took off 4 bases at V and 5 bases at J, with 9 bases between the two ends. This CDR3 has 13 residues. Written as DNA, the CDR3 is TGTGCCAGCAGTTCCCCGGCCCACAATGAGCAGTTCTTC. Translated: CASSSPAHNEQFF.

In this sample, this clonotype turned up many times. The rearrangement links TRBV20-1 to TRBJ1-4; 9 bases are shared with TRBD1. The V gene end was trimmed by 8 bases and the J gene end by 7 bases; junction bases not matched to a gene: 5. CDR1 and CDR2 (germline): DFQATT, SNEGSKA (reference sequence). This CDR3 is 12 amino acids long. CDR3 loop: CSHRGLGEKLFF. The CDR3 DNA follows: TGCAGTCACAGGGGGCTGGGTGAAAAACTGTTTTTT.

The chain couples TRBV5-4 to TRBJ1-4; D is unclear. Trimming pared 4 bases from V and 5 bases from J, leaving 6 bases between. The germline CDR1 and CDR2 sequences are SGHNT and YYREEE (reference sequence). The CDR3 has 12 residues. In nucleotides, the CDR3 is TGTGCCAGCAGCCTACCGAATGAAAAACTGTTTTTT. This encodes CASSLPNEKLFF.

This clonotype was detected ten times or more. This sequence joins TRBV6-1 and TRBJ1-6; no definite D call. The germline V gene encodes CDR1 MNHNS and CDR2 SASEGT. The CDR3 sequence is 15 residues long. V was trimmed by 2 bases and J by 9 bases, leaving 14 bases between them. The CDR3 loop is CASSERAGMSSPLHF. In DNA, the CDR3 is TGTGCCAGCAGTGAAAGGGCGGGGATGAGTTCACCCCTCCACTTT.

This clonotype was picked up many times. This chain joins TRBV29-1 and TRBJ2-7; no reliable D call. V dropped 5 bases and J dropped 1 base, with 12 bases sitting between them. This CDR3 spans 13 amino acids. Per the germline V gene, CDR1 is SQVTM and CDR2 is ANQGSEA. Written as DNA, the CDR3 is TGCAGCGTTCGAGCACTGTTTTCCTACGAGCAGTACTTC. Protein: CSVRALFSYEQYF.

Details on this clonotype: This may arise from a read error, as a much more abundant clone is one base away. V is TRBV20-1 and J is TRBJ2-7; maybe TRBD2 (7 bases). Deletions cut 3 bases from V and 9 bases from J, with 21 bases between. The germline V gene encodes CDR1 DFQATT and CDR2 SNEGSKA (reference sequence). The length of the CDR3 is 14 residues. The CDR3 DNA follows: TGCAGTGCTAGGAAAGGGGGGGGTAGGAACGGGCAGTACTTC. Its translation is CSARKGGGRNGQYF.

This clonotype was counted many times. The chain uses TRBV29-1 and TRBJ2-3; the D gene could be TRBD1 or TRBD2 (5 bases each). The germline V and J ends were trimmed by 7 bases and 4 bases, with 9 bases remaining between them. The CDR3 spans 11 residues. Looked up from germline, CDR1 is SQVTM and CDR2 is ANQGSEA. CDR3 amino acids: CSAGPPDTQYF. CDR3 bases: TGCAGCGCGGGGCCACCAGATACGCAGTATTTT.

On this clonotype itself: Possible read error: a much larger clone is one base away. The chain links TRBV11-2 to TRBJ2-7; D might be TRBD1 (5 bases). The CDR3 loop spans 13 amino acids. V was pared by 3 bases and J by 0 bases, with 6 bases between. The germline V gene has CDR1 SGHAT and CDR2 FQNNGV. CDR3 loop: CASSFRASYEQYF. The CDR3 region has the DNA TGTGCCAGCAGCTTCAGGGCCTCCTACGAGCAGTACTTC.

This clonotype came up many times. This rearrangement joins TRBV7-2 to TRBJ2-2; 12 bases agree with TRBD1. After removal of 5 bases from V and 7 bases from J, the junction contained 5 bases not matched to a gene. The germline gives CDR1 SGHTA, CDR2 FQGNSA. The CDR3 sequence is 15 residues long. DNA for the CDR3: TGTGCCAGCAGCCGCCGGGACAGGGGGCGCGGGGAGCTGTTTTTT. This codes for CASSRRDRGRGELFF. The variable domain in full, completed from reference TRBV7-2 and TRBJ2-2, reads GAGVSQSPSNKVTEKGKDVELRCDPISGHTALYWYRQSLGQGLEFLIYFQGNSAPDKSGLPSDRFSAERTGGSVSTLTIQRTQQEDSAVYLCASSRRDRGRGELFFGEGSRLTVL.

In its sample, this clonotype was seen many times. This chain links TRBV7-6 with TRBJ2-7, with TRBD1 matching over 9 bases. CDR1 and CDR2 (germline): SGHVS, FNYEAQ. Trimming took 5 bases from V and 2 from J; bases not matched to a gene: 10. The CDR3 contains 16 residues. The CDR3 is CASSRDREGGPYEQYF. DNA for the CDR3: TGTGCCAGCAGCCGGGACAGGGAGGGAGGCCCCTACGAGCAGTACTTC. Combining the CDR3 with reference TRBV7-6 and TRBJ2-7 gives the whole variable domain GAGVSQSPRYKVTKRGQDVALRCDPISGHVSLYWYRQALGQGPEFLTYFNYEAQQDKSGLPNDRFSAERPEGSISTLTIQRTEQRDSAMYRCASSRDREGGPYEQYFGPGTRLTVT.

This clonotype appeared many times. The chain joins TRBV9 to TRBJ2-1; D perhaps matches TRBD1 (5 bases). V was cut by 0 bases and J by 5 bases, with 9 bases left in between. This CDR3 region has 14 residues. Germline V gene data show CDR1 as SGDLS and CDR2 as YYNGEE. The DNA of the CDR3 is TGTGCCAGCAGCGTAGCTGACAGCGACAATGAGCAGTTCTTC. It yields the protein CASSVADSDNEQFF.

Many counts were recorded for this clonotype. This rearrangement joins TRBV29-1 to TRBJ1-1; unclear D gene. With 2 bases removed from V and 7 bases from J, the gap between germline ends came to 11 bases. Germline V gene data show CDR1 as SQVTM and CDR2 as ANQGSEA. This CDR3 spans 12 amino acids. The CDR3 sequence is CSVERGAVEAFF. The DNA for the CDR3 is TGCAGCGTTGAACGGGGAGCCGTTGAAGCTTTCTTT. Using reference TRBV29-1 and TRBJ1-1 for the parts outside the CDR3, the full variable domain is SAVISQKPSRDICQRGTSLTIQCQVDSQVTMMFWYRQQPGQSLTLIATANQGSEATYESGFVIDKFPISRPNLTFSTLTVSNMSPEDSSIYLCSVERGAVEAFFGQGTRLTVV.

This clonotype was seen at least ten times. The chain links TRBV7-9 to TRBJ2-5; weak D call: TRBD1 (6 bases). The CDR3 is 14 residues long. Trimming took 1 base from V and 3 from J, leaving 9 bases between them. Germline V gene lookup returns CDR1 SEHNR and CDR2 FQNEAQ (reference sequence). The CDR3 sequence: CASSLVQGKETQYF. The CDR3 DNA reads as TGTGCCAGCAGCTTAGTTCAGGGGAAAGAGACCCAGTACTTC. The variable domain in full, completed from reference TRBV7-9 and TRBJ2-5, reads DTGVSQNPRHKITKRGQNVTFRCDPISEHNRLYWYRQTLGQGPEFLTYFQNEAQLEKSRLLSDRFSAERPKGSFSTLEIQRTEQGDSAMYLCASSLVQGKETQYFGPGTRLLVL.